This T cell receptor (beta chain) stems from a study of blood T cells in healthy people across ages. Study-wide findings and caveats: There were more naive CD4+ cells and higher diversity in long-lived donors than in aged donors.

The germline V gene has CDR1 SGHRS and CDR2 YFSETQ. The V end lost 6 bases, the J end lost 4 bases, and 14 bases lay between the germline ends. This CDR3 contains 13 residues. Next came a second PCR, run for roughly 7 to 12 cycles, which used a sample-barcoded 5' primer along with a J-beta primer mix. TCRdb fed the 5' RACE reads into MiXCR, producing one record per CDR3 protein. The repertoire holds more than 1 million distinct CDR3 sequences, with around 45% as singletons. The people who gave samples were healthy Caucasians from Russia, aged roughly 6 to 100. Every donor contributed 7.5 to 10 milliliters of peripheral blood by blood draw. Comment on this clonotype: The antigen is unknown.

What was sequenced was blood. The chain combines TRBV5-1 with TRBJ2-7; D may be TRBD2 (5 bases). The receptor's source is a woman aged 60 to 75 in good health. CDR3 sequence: CASIRLLEYEQYF. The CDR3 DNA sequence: TGCGCCAGCATCCGCTTACTAGAATACGAGCAGTACTTC.